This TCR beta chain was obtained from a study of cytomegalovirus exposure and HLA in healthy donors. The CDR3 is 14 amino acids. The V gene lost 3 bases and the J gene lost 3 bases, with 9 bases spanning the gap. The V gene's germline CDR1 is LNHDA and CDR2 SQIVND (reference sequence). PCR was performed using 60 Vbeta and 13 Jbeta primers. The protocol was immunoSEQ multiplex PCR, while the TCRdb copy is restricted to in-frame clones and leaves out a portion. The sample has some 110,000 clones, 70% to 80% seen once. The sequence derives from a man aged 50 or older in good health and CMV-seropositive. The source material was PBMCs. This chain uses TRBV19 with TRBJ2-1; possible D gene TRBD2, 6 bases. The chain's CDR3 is CASSILASYNEQFF. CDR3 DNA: TGTGCCAGTAGTATTCTAGCGAGCTACAATGAGCAGTTCTTC.